Following are 27 T cell receptor beta chains from one sample sequenced in a study of blood T cell repertoires in COVID-19. The data were produced by immunoSEQ multiplex PCR, yet TCRdb's version contains in-frame clones alone and is incomplete. Of 30,000 or so clones listed, approximately 85% are singletons. Sequenced input: peripheral blood. All receptors come from an elderly man with active COVID-19.

The count of this clone is one. The chain is built from TRBV20-1 and TRBJ2-7; tentative D call: TRBD1 (5 bases). The germline V gene encodes CDR1 DFQATT and CDR2 SNEGSKA (reference sequence). The CDR3 covers 13 residues. V lost 3 bases to trimming and J lost 2 bases, with 11 bases between them. The CDR3 loop reads CSASFQGTYEQYF. The CDR3, as DNA: TGCAGTGCTAGTTTTCAGGGTACCTACGAGCAGTACTTC.

V gene TRBV4-2 combines with J gene TRBJ2-5; tentatively, D is TRBD1 (5 bases). This CDR3 has 13 amino acids. The V end was cut by 1 base, the J end by 3 bases, with 6 bases between. Germline V CDR1 and CDR2: LGHNA, YNFKEQ. In DNA form, the CDR3 reads TGTGCCAGCAGCCAAGGGGGCGAAGAGACCCAGTACTTC. Translating gives CASSQGGEETQYF.

The rearrangement joins TRBV4-1 to TRBJ2-7, with TRBD2 identical over 11 bases. The ends lost 0 bases at V and 3 bases at J; junction bases unmatched: 13. Germline-derived CDR1 and CDR2 are MGHRA and YSYEKL. The CDR3 length is 19 residues. CDR3 bases: TGCGCCAGCAGCCAAGATTCGATCGGATTAGCGGGGGGGGACTACGAGCAGTACTTC. Its translation is CASSQDSIGLAGGDYEQYF.

This chain connects TRBV5-1 to TRBJ1-3; no clear D. There are 16 residues in the CDR3. Germline values: CDR1 SGHRS, CDR2 YFSETQ. Trimming cost V 0 bases and J 0 bases, with 10 bases left between them. DNA of the CDR3: TGCGCCAGCAGCTTGGGGGCAGGACTCTCTGGAAACACCATATATTTT. Translated, it gives CASSLGAGLSGNTIYF.

The gene calls are TRBV6-5 and TRBJ1-5, with 8 positions matching TRBD1. Trimming at V came to 5 bases and at J to 4 bases, leaving 4 bases not matched to a gene. Germline V gives CDR1 MNHEY, CDR2 SVGAGI. The CDR3 covers 14 residues. The CDR3: CASSPDRGNQPQHF. DNA for the CDR3: TGTGCCAGCAGTCCCGACAGGGGAAATCAGCCCCAGCATTTT.

The chain combines TRBV30 with TRBJ1-6; D not certain. The V end was cut by 2 bases, the J end by 8 bases, with 10 bases between. This CDR3 is 13 amino acids long. Germline CDR1 reads GTSNPN; CDR2 reads SVGIG (reference sequence). This CDR3 is CAWSPEADSPLHF. The CDR3, as DNA: TGTGCCTGGAGTCCCGAGGCTGATTCACCCCTCCACTTT. Complete variable domain (other parts from reference TRBV30 and TRBJ1-6): SQTIHQWPATLVQPVGSPLSLECTVEGTSNPNLYWYRQAAGRGLQLLFYSVGIGQISSEVPQNLSASRPQDRQFILSSKKLLLSDSGFYLCAWSPEADSPLHFGNGTRLTVT.

This clone showed up just once. CDR3 region: CASAGYSNQPQHF. Here the CDR3 DNA reads TGTGCCAGCGCGGGATATAGCAATCAGCCCCAGCATTTT. The chain joins TRBV6-5 to TRBJ1-5; no clear D. Deletions cut 8 bases from V and 0 bases from J, with 8 bases between. Germline-derived CDR1 and CDR2 are MNHEY and SVGAGI. The CDR3 totals 13 residues.

The rearrangement links TRBV7-8 to TRBJ2-3, with 16 bases lining up with TRBD2. J gave up 5 bases and V 5 bases, and 7 bases lay outside the gene matches. The CDR3 runs to 17 residues. The germline CDR1 and CDR2 sequences are SGHVS and FQNEAQ. CDR3 sequence reads: CASSHGTSGGALDTQYF. The CDR3 bases are TGTGCCAGCAGCCACGGGACTAGCGGGGGGGCCTTAGATACGCAGTATTTT. Full variable domain (rest looked up from reference TRBV7-8 and TRBJ2-3): GAGVSQSPRYKVAKRGQDVALRCDPISGHVSLFWYQQALGQGPEFLTYFQNEAQLDKSGLPSDRFFAERPEGSVSTLKIQRTQQEDSAVYLCASSHGTSGGALDTQYFGPGTRLTVL.

The chain combines TRBV6-5 with TRBJ1-5; a possible D gene is TRBD1 (5 bases). The germline V gene encodes CDR1 MNHEY and CDR2 SVGAGI. Trimming pared 5 bases from V and 2 bases from J, leaving 13 bases between. This CDR3 is 15 amino acids long. CDR3 region: CASSPAGGGNQPQHF. The CDR3, as DNA: TGTGCCAGCAGTCCGGCGGGGGGGGGCAATCAGCCCCAGCATTTT.

This chain joins TRBV7-9 and TRBJ2-1, with D unclear. The CDR3 runs 10 residues. Germline loops: CDR1 SEHNR, CDR2 FQNEAQ (reference sequence). V gave up 3 bases and J gave up 15 bases, with 9 bases separating them. CDR3 bases: TGTGCCAGCAGCTTCGGTAGTGGGTTCTTC. Translating gives CASSFGSGFF.

This sequence joins TRBV3-1 (or the pseudogene TRBV3-2) and TRBJ2-3; the match to TRBD2 covers 9 bases. After removal of 5 bases from V and 0 bases from J, the junction contained 6 bases not matched to a gene. This CDR3 has 16 amino acids. The germline V gene encodes CDR1 LGHDT and CDR2 YNNKEL (reference sequence). The chain's CDR3 is CASSGASGTSTDTQYF. Here the CDR3 DNA reads TGTGCCAGCAGCGGGGCTAGCGGGACGAGCACAGATACGCAGTATTTT.

The chain recombines TRBV5-1 with TRBJ2-3, with D possibly TRBD2 on 5 matching bases. Between the trimmed V and J ends, which lost 4 bases and 0 bases, there was a span of 15 bases. Germline V gives CDR1 SGHRS, CDR2 YFSETQ. There are 16 residues in the CDR3. The CDR3 reads CASSQLGAPSTDTQYF. CDR3 nucleotides: TGCGCCAGCAGCCAACTAGGTGCCCCTAGCACAGATACGCAGTATTTT.

J is TRBJ1-2 and V is TRBV25-1, with D hard to call. Germline CDR1 is MGHDK and CDR2 is SYGVNS. Trimming removed 1 base from V and 5 bases from J, with 2 bases in between. CDR3 size: 11 residues. The DNA for the CDR3 is TGTGCCAGCAGTGAATCATATGGCTACACCTTC. This encodes CASSESYGYTF.

The chain recombines TRBV19 with TRBJ1-5, with 7 bases matching TRBD1. The germline gives CDR1 LNHDA, CDR2 SQIVND (reference sequence). Trimming took 5 bases from V and 0 from J; bases not matched to a gene: 16. The CDR3 length is 19 residues. The CDR3 sequence: CASSPRMGQPYYSNQPQHF. DNA of the CDR3: TGTGCCAGTAGTCCTAGGATGGGACAGCCCTACTATAGCAATCAGCCCCAGCATTTT.

The rearrangement uses TRBV5-4 and TRBJ2-3, with D possibly being TRBD2 (5 bases). The CDR3 has 17 amino acids. CDR1 is SGHNT, CDR2 YYREEE, per germline (reference sequence). V shed 3 bases and J shed 0 bases, with 17 bases lying between them. The CDR3 DNA follows: TGTGCCAGCAGCTCCATTCGCTCCCGGGGTAGCACAGATACGCAGTATTTT. This encodes CASSSIRSRGSTDTQYF.

The chain links TRBV29-1 to TRBJ2-5; 8 positions agree with TRBD1. The CDR3 consists of 13 residues. Trimming removed 8 bases from V and 5 bases from J; junction bases left unmatched: 10. Germline CDR1 SQVTM, CDR2 ANQGSEA. The CDR3 here is CSSVRGQAETQYF. As DNA, the CDR3 is TGCAGCTCCGTCAGGGGGCAGGCGGAGACCCAGTACTTC.

V usage is TRBV11-3 and J usage is TRBJ2-1; possibly TRBD1 for D (5 bases). V was shortened by 5 bases and J by 6 bases, with 8 bases between the two germline ends. Per germline, CDR1 SGHNT and CDR2 YENEEA. CDR3 size: 12 residues. The CDR3 is CASSLTGNEQFF. In nucleotides, the CDR3 is TGTGCCAGCAGCCTCACAGGCAATGAGCAGTTCTTC.

The rearrangement joins TRBV4-3 to TRBJ2-3, with D possibly matching TRBD2 (5 bases). CDR3 length: 17 residues. V was clipped by 4 bases and J by 0 bases, with 17 bases between them. CDR1 and CDR2 from the germline V gene are LGHNA and YSLEER. The CDR3 nucleotides read TGCGCCAGCAGCCGACAACCCGGGGTCGGAAGCACAGATACGCAGTATTTT. Its translation: CASSRQPGVGSTDTQYF.

The rearrangement uses TRBV9 and TRBJ2-7; D may be TRBD2 (5 bases). The CDR3 is made up of 16 amino acids. V lost 4 bases and J lost 4, with 21 bases in between. Germline V gene sequence: CDR1 SGDLS, CDR2 YYNGEE. CDR3 nucleotides: TGTGCCAGCAGCAAGAGACCCTCGGGGAAGGTTTACGAGCAGTACTTC. As protein: CASSKRPSGKVYEQYF.

This chain links TRBV7-2 with TRBJ1-2; D is unresolved. This CDR3 is 13 amino acids long. V shed 7 bases and J shed 8 bases, with 17 bases lying between them. Germline CDR1 and CDR2: SGHTA and FQGNSA. For the CDR3, the DNA is TGTGCCAGCACCTTTGGGCGGGTCCGCGGCTACACCTTC. Encoded protein: CASTFGRVRGYTF. The whole variable domain, remainder taken from reference TRBV7-2 and TRBJ1-2, is GAGVSQSPSNKVTEKGKDVELRCDPISGHTALYWYRQSLGQGLEFLIYFQGNSAPDKSGLPSDRFSAERTGGSVSTLTIQRTQQEDSAVYLCASTFGRVRGYTFGSGTRLTVV.

The V call is TRBV5-5, the J call TRBJ2-7, with D possibly TRBD1 on 6 matching bases. This CDR3 has 13 amino acids. CDR1 and CDR2 from the germline V gene are SGHKS and YYEKEE (reference sequence). V shed 0 bases and J shed 5 bases, with 9 bases lying between them. The CDR3 loop is CASSLARQDEQYF. The CDR3, as DNA: TGTGCCAGCAGCTTGGCCCGACAGGACGAGCAGTACTTC. The entire variable domain, with the rest obtained from reference TRBV5-5 and TRBJ2-7, is as follows: DAGVTQSPTHLIKTRGQQVTLRCSPISGHKSVSWYQQVLGQGPQFIFQYYEKEERGRGNFPDRFSARQFPNYSSELNVNALLLGDSALYLCASSLARQDEQYFGPGTRLTVT.

The chain links TRBV6-5 to TRBJ2-2, with TRBD2 identical over 7 bases. The V gene's germline CDR1 is MNHEY and CDR2 SVGAGI. This CDR3 contains 14 residues. J was trimmed by 1 base and V by 8 bases; bases with no gene match: 4. The CDR3 loop is CASHERGNTGELFF. CDR3 bases: TGTGCCAGCCATGAGCGGGGGAACACCGGGGAGCTGTTTTTT.

This chain uses TRBV7-2 with TRBJ2-7; 7 bases line up with TRBD2. Germline V gene data show CDR1 as SGHTA and CDR2 as FQGNSA. CDR3 size: 15 residues. V was pared by 1 base and J by 0 bases, with 3 bases of the junction left unmatched. The CDR3: CASSLGSGGSYEQYF. The CDR3, as DNA: TGTGCCAGCAGCTTAGGGTCGGGAGGCTCCTACGAGCAGTACTTC.

The chain carries TRBV6-5 and TRBJ2-1, with 8 bases aligning to TRBD2. After removal of 7 bases from V and 11 bases from J, the junction contained 13 bases not matched to a gene. The CDR3 is 14 amino acids. Germline V gene sequence: CDR1 MNHEY, CDR2 SVGAGI. CDR3 loop: CASTFRGGSGKQFF. In nucleotides, the CDR3 is TGTGCCAGCACCTTCCGGGGGGGGTCGGGTAAGCAGTTCTTC.

This clone was observed a single time. The CDR3 here is CASSLGQGVEQFF. In nucleotides, the CDR3 is TGCGCCAGCAGCTTGGGACAGGGGGTCGAGCAGTTCTTC. The V call is TRBV5-1, the J call TRBJ2-1; 9 bases align to TRBD1. Germline trimming cut 0 bases from V and 10 bases from J; bases unmatched to any gene: 2. Germline V gene data show CDR1 as SGHRS and CDR2 as YFSETQ. The CDR3 contains 13 residues.

The rearrangement uses TRBV11-2 and TRBJ2-1; TRBD1 aligns across 11 bases. The J segment lost 4 bases and the V segment lost 5 bases, leaving 4 bases of the junction unmatched. There are 15 residues in the CDR3. Germline CDR1 is SGHAT and CDR2 is FQNNGV. The CDR3 DNA is TGTGCCAGCAGCCCGGACAGGGGGCGTTACAATGAGCAGTTCTTC. Its translation: CASSPDRGRYNEQFF.

The chain has TRBV30 and TRBJ2-5; maybe TRBD1 (5 bases). CDR1 is GTSNPN and CDR2 is SVGIG in the germline V gene (reference sequence). This CDR3 is 12 amino acids long. Trimming pared 0 bases from V and 3 bases from J, leaving 5 bases between. In nucleotides, the CDR3 is TGTGCCTGGAGTGTAGGGGAAGAGACCCAGTACTTC. This encodes CAWSVGEETQYF.